Listed below are T cell receptor beta chains from one sample, sequenced in a study of cytomegalovirus exposure and HLA in healthy donors. Clones were read by immunoSEQ multiplex PCR, and TCRdb kept only the in-frame ones, dropping some. The sample has about 65,000 clones, about 78% seen once; the top ten hold less than 3.5%. The sequenced material came from PBMCs. These receptors were collected from a girl under 18 in good health and CMV-seropositive. Each CDR3 is given with its conserved first and last residue. Fields, in order: V gene, J gene, clone size, D gene, CDR3 protein, CDR3 DNA. A D gene is named only where the DNA matches it firmly. Size is omitted from some rows. Given values are once, few, many or a class for expanded clones.

TRBV6-5	TRBJ1-5	-	-	CASRDGTLNQPQHF	TGTGCCAGCAGAGACGGGACACTTAATCAGCCCCAGCATTTT
TRBV7-8	TRBJ1-5	-	TRBD1	CASSLDRGDNSNQPQHF	TGTGCCAGCAGCCTTGACAGGGGGGATAATAGCAATCAGCCCCAGCATTTT
TRBV7-2	TRBJ1-2	-	-	CASSLERGTNYGYTF	TGTGCCAGCAGCTTAGAAAGGGGGACCAACTATGGCTACACCTTC
TRBV13	TRBJ2-1	-	-	CASSLEGRRGEQFF	TGTGCCAGCAGCTTAGAGGGGAGGCGGGGTGAGCAGTTCTTC
TRBV20-1	TRBJ2-3	-	-	CSAKQGNTQYF	TGCAGTGCTAAACAGGGAAATACGCAGTATTTT
TRBV14	TRBJ2-2	-	-	CASSQGWRAGELFF	TGTGCCAGCAGCCAAGGGTGGCGGGCCGGGGAGCTGTTTTTT
TRBV6-1	TRBJ2-6	few	-	CASSRQSGANVLTF	TGTGCCAGCAGTCGTCAGTCTGGGGCCAACGTCCTGACTTTC
TRBV19	TRBJ1-2	once	TRBD1	CASRSRDRDGYGYTF	TGTGCCAGTAGAAGCCGGGACAGGGATGGATATGGCTACACCTTC
TRBV10-3	TRBJ1-1	-	TRBD1	CAISMDREGEAFF	TGTGCCATCAGCATGGACAGGGAGGGGGAAGCTTTCTTT
TRBV5-1	TRBJ1-2	-	-	CASRRTERDLYGYTF	TGCGCCAGCAGGAGGACAGAACGCGATCTCTATGGCTACACCTTC
TRBV30	TRBJ2-1	-	-	CAWKTGISDYNEQFF	TGTGCCTGGAAAACGGGAATCTCGGACTACAATGAGCAGTTCTTC
TRBV6-1	TRBJ2-3	-	TRBD2	CASSEGGGGAGTQYF	TGTGCCAGCAGTGAAGGAGGCGGGGGGGCCGGGACGCAGTATTTT
TRBV4-2	TRBJ2-5	-	TRBD2	CASSQGGPLAAQETQYF	TGTGCCAGCAGCCAAGGAGGGCCACTAGCGGCGCAAGAGACCCAGTACTTC
TRBV4-3	TRBJ1-5	-	TRBD1	CASSQQTGDQPQHF	TGCGCCAGCAGCCAACAGACAGGGGATCAGCCCCAGCATTTT
TRBV29-1	TRBJ2-5	-	-	CSVTRTVQETQYF	TGCAGCGTTACGCGGACAGTACAAGAGACCCAGTACTTC
TRBV7-2	TRBJ2-5	-	TRBD1	CASSLSGQDQETQYF	TGTGCCAGCAGCTTATCGGGACAGGACCAAGAGACCCAGTACTTC
TRBV6-4	TRBJ2-2	-	TRBD2	CASGPVGGLTGELFF	TGTGCCAGCGGGCCTGTGGGAGGGCTGACCGGGGAGCTGTTTTTT
TRBV9	TRBJ1-1	-	TRBD1	CASSFTGDSEAFF	TGTGCCAGCAGCTTCACAGGGGACAGTGAAGCTTTCTTT
TRBV18	TRBJ2-7	-	TRBD2	CASSPGGGYEQYF	TGTGCCAGCTCACCCGGGGGGGGTTACGAGCAGTACTTC
TRBV7-9	TRBJ2-6	once	-	CASDPRLTPLASGANVLTF	TGTGCCAGCGACCCACGCTTGACACCACTGGCCTCTGGGGCCAACGTCCTGACTTTC
TRBV15	TRBJ1-2	-	-	CATSPSYYGYTF	TGTGCCACCAGTCCCAGTTATTATGGCTACACCTTC
TRBV28	TRBJ2-2	-	-	CASSSFREENTGELFF	TGTGCCAGCAGTTCTTTCCGGGAAGAAAACACCGGGGAGCTGTTTTTT
TRBV28	TRBJ1-5	-	-	CASSPPARARSQPQHF	TGTGCCAGCAGTCCCCCAGCCAGGGCGCGGAGTCAGCCCCAGCATTTT
TRBV11-3	TRBJ1-1	-	TRBD1	CASSQDGQGNTEAFF	TGTGCCAGCAGCCAAGACGGACAGGGCAACACTGAAGCTTTCTTT
TRBV10-3	TRBJ2-7	-	TRBD1	CAISEGWGGTGGYEQYF	TGTGCCATCAGTGAAGGTTGGGGGGGGACAGGGGGCTACGAGCAGTACTTC
TRBV7-8	TRBJ2-5	-	TRBD2	CASSSDSGRAETQYF	TGTGCCAGCAGCTCCGATAGCGGGAGGGCGGAGACCCAGTACTTC
TRBV9	TRBJ2-5	-	TRBD2	CASSAGGGRETQYF	TGTGCCAGCAGCGCCGGGGGGGGACGAGAGACCCAGTACTTC
TRBV2	TRBJ1-2	-	-	CAADRDFYGYTF	TGTGCCGCCGACAGAGACTTCTATGGCTACACCTTC
TRBV10-3	TRBJ1-2	-	-	CAISDYDRQTFYGYTF	TGTGCCATCAGTGATTACGACCGACAAACTTTCTATGGCTACACCTTC
TRBV7-2	TRBJ2-7	once	TRBD1	CASSFRQGTYEQYF	TGTGCCAGCAGCTTCCGACAGGGGACCTACGAGCAGTACTTC
TRBV7-8	TRBJ2-1	-	-	CASSLGFLPSSYNEQFF	TGTGCCAGCAGCTTAGGCTTCTTACCGAGCTCCTACAATGAGCAGTTCTTC
TRBV10-2	TRBJ2-1	-	TRBD2	CASSVEREGDYNEQFF	TGCGCCAGCAGCGTCGAGCGGGAGGGGGATTACAATGAGCAGTTCTTC
TRBV27	TRBJ2-4	-	-	CASAMTLAKNIQYF	TGTGCCAGCGCCATGACTCTAGCCAAAAACATTCAGTACTTC
TRBV6-5	TRBJ2-7	-	TRBD1	CASSYRPTDREYF	TGTGCCAGCAGTTATCGCCCGACGGACAGGGAGTACTTC
TRBV10-2	TRBJ1-1	-	-	CASSEGAETEAFF	TGCGCCAGCAGTGAGGGCGCGGAAACTGAAGCTTTCTTT
TRBV6-1	TRBJ1-5	few	-	CASSEAGAGNQPQHF	TGTGCCAGCAGTGAAGCGGGGGCAGGGAATCAGCCCCAGCATTTT
TRBV30	TRBJ1-1	-	TRBD1	CAWSGQGSFYTEAFF	TGTGCCTGGAGTGGACAGGGATCCTTTTATACTGAAGCTTTCTTT
TRBV4-1	TRBJ1-1	few	TRBD1	CASRNRGPTEAFF	TGCGCCAGCCGAAACAGGGGCCCCACTGAAGCTTTCTTT
TRBV2	TRBJ2-3	-	-	CASSTSAASTDTQYF	TGTGCCAGCAGTACCTCCGCGGCTAGCACAGATACGCAGTATTTT